This T cell receptor beta chain stems from a study of spatial heterogeneity in lung cancer. One entry per CDR3 protein, called by TCRdb with MiXCR from the 5' RACE reads. The sample contains about 94,000 distinct CDR3 sequences, roughly a fifth of which appear only once. V lost 7 bases to trimming and J lost 11 bases, with 18 bases between them. This CDR3 contains 12 residues. Germline V gene sequence: CDR1 SQVTM, CDR2 ANQGSEA. Time point of the sample: blood at routine non-recurrence follow-up after resection. The chain links TRBV29-1 to TRBJ1-5; a weak D match, TRBD1 (6 bases). The receptor was derived from a male donor with early-stage non-small cell lung cancer. Sequenced here: PBMCs, sampled at follow-up. The chain's CDR3 is CSASDRQGAQHF. CDR3 bases: TGCAGCGCTTCAGACAGGCAAGGGGCCCAGCATTTT.